This entry lists 19 T cell receptor beta chains sequenced from one sample in a study of response to subunit inactivated influenza vaccine. Via MiXCR, TCRdb re-called the RT-PCR reads, giving one row per CDR3 protein. Of 450,000 to 600,000 distinct CDR3 sequences listed, 16% are singletons. The input for sequencing was CD4+ T cells sorted from PBMCs, taken around 25 months after vaccination. These receptors all stem from a man aged 45-69 years who received an inactivated influenza vaccine.

This clonotype was recorded at least ten times. The gene calls are TRBV6-5 and TRBJ2-5; 9 bases map to TRBD2. V lost 2 bases, J lost 5 bases, and 9 bases stayed unmatched. Germline V gene lookup returns CDR1 MNHEY and CDR2 SVGAGI. The CDR3 consists of 16 residues. The CDR3 DNA reads as TGTGCCAGCAGTTACGGCGGGAGGGCCGATGGCGAGACCCAGTACTTC. Its translation: CASSYGGRADGETQYF.

V and J are TRBV7-2 and TRBJ2-3; unclear D gene. V was pared by 5 bases and J by 4 bases, with 13 bases between. This CDR3 has 14 residues. Germline V gene lookup returns CDR1 SGHTA and CDR2 FQGNSA. The CDR3 is CASSRVGFADTQYF. CDR3 nucleotides: TGTGCCAGCAGCCGGGTCGGATTCGCAGATACGCAGTATTTT.

Remarks on this clonotype: Germline is not matched at one junction end, which may reflect a read error. V usage is TRBV6-1 and J usage is TRBJ2-4, with D maybe TRBD2 (7 bases). The CDR3 covers 16 residues. CDR1 is MNHNS, CDR2 SASEGT, per germline. In DNA, the CDR3 is TGTGCCAGCACTGAACTGGGGGGGCAAGCCAAAAACATTCAGTACTTC. Translated: CASTELGGQAKNIQYF.

This clonotype was counted a few times. The chain has TRBV3-1 and TRBJ2-7; D might be TRBD1 (5 bases). V lost 0 bases to trimming and J lost 3 bases, with 9 bases between them. The CDR3 loop spans 14 amino acids. Germline values: CDR1 LGHDT, CDR2 YNNKEL (reference sequence). The CDR3 sequence is CASSQDSRVYEQYF. The CDR3 region has the DNA TGTGCCAGCAGCCAAGATAGCAGGGTCTACGAGCAGTACTTC.

The chain employs TRBV5-1 and TRBJ2-7, with a weak D call TRBD2 (5 bases). Trimming pared 0 bases from V and 3 bases from J, leaving 16 bases between. Germline V gene data show CDR1 as SGHRS and CDR2 as YFSETQ. The CDR3 is 16 amino acids. DNA for the CDR3: TGCGCCAGCAGCTTGGCTCGGAGGCCCTTCAACTACGAGCAGTACTTC. It specifies CASSLARRPFNYEQYF.

This clonotype was observed at least ten times. This rearrangement joins TRBV5-5 to TRBJ2-1; TRBD2 agrees at 9 bases. This CDR3 spans 15 amino acids. In germline, CDR1 is SGHKS, CDR2 YYEKEE (reference sequence). Trimming at V came to 0 bases and at J to 2 bases, leaving 0 bases not matched to a gene. This chain's CDR3 is CASSLASGTYNEQFF. CDR3 sequence (DNA): TGTGCCAGCAGCTTGGCTAGCGGGACCTACAATGAGCAGTTCTTC.

The sample holds one count of this clonotype. The chain couples TRBV7-2 to TRBJ1-1, with 10 nucleotides matching TRBD1. The V gene end was trimmed by 3 bases and the J gene end by 4 bases; junction bases not matched to a gene: 2. The germline gives CDR1 SGHTA, CDR2 FQGNSA. CDR3 length equals 14 residues. This chain's CDR3 is CASSFGDRGTEAFF. In DNA, the CDR3 is TGTGCCAGCAGCTTCGGGGACAGGGGCACTGAAGCTTTCTTT. Complete variable domain (other parts from reference TRBV7-2 and TRBJ1-1): GAGVSQSPSNKVTEKGKDVELRCDPISGHTALYWYRQSLGQGLEFLIYFQGNSAPDKSGLPSDRFSAERTGGSVSTLTIQRTQQEDSAVYLCASSFGDRGTEAFFGQGTRLTVV.

J is TRBJ1-1 and V is TRBV6-5; D ambiguous. This CDR3 contains 19 residues. Germline loops: CDR1 MNHEY, CDR2 SVGAGI. V gave up 10 bases and J gave up 2 bases, with 32 bases separating them. The CDR3: CATLSKGRRTSFPNTEAFF. The CDR3 DNA reads as TGTGCCACGTTATCTAAAGGACGGAGAACCTCTTTTCCTAACACTGAAGCTTTCTTT.

This clonotype has at least ten counts. The DNA for the CDR3 is TGTGCCAGCAGCCAGGACCTTAATGAAAAACTGTTTTTT. Translated: CASSQDLNEKLFF. V usage is TRBV14 and J usage is TRBJ1-4; D unclear. CDR1 SGHDN and CDR2 FVKESK come from the germline V gene. The CDR3 contains 13 residues. The ends were cut back, 3 bases at V and 4 bases at J, with 6 bases in the middle.

The sample holds a few counts of this clonotype. The chain couples TRBV3-1 to TRBJ1-5; no firm D call. Trimming stripped 2 bases from V and 6 bases from J, with 8 bases between. The CDR3 contains 13 residues. Germline CDR1 reads LGHDT; CDR2 reads YNNKEL (reference sequence). The DNA of the CDR3 is TGTGCCAGCAGCCAAATGGCGAGTCAGCCCCAGCATTTT. Encoded protein: CASSQMASQPQHF.

The chain uses TRBV4-3 and TRBJ1-4, with D unresolved. V was cut by 4 bases and J by 2 bases, with 14 bases left in between. This CDR3 spans 16 amino acids. Looked up from germline, CDR1 is LGHNA and CDR2 is YSLEER. The CDR3 DNA sequence: TGCGCCAGCAGCCTTAGACCAGGACGGACTAATGAAAAACTGTTTTTT. Translating it yields CASSLRPGRTNEKLFF.

The chain combines TRBV20-1 with TRBJ2-3; 8 bases map to TRBD2. With 3 bases clipped from V and 3 bases from J, the junction kept 8 bases outside the gene matches. Germline V gives CDR1 DFQATT, CDR2 SNEGSKA (reference sequence). The CDR3 runs to 15 residues. CDR3 sequence (DNA): TGCAGTGCTAGGCGGGAGGAGGGATTGACAGATACGCAGTATTTT. Its translation: CSARREEGLTDTQYF.

This clonotype has a handful of counts. V usage is TRBV25-1 and J usage is TRBJ1-6; 9 nucleotides align to TRBD1. Germline V gene lookup returns CDR1 MGHDK and CDR2 SYGVNS. CDR3 length equals 12 residues. V gave up 8 bases and J gave up 7 bases; unmatched junction bases: 0. CDR3 bases: TGTGCCAGCGGACAGGGGAATTCACCCCTCCACTTT. It translates to CASGQGNSPLHF.

This clonotype showed up just a few times. J is TRBJ2-1 and V is TRBV4-3; tentative D call: TRBD2 (5 bases). This CDR3 is 15 amino acids long. The germline V gene has CDR1 LGHNA and CDR2 YSLEER. V dropped 4 bases and J dropped 0 bases, with 10 bases sitting between them. The CDR3: CASSPRAYSYNEQFF. The CDR3 bases are TGCGCCAGCAGCCCGCGGGCTTACTCCTACAATGAGCAGTTCTTC.

This chain joins TRBV7-2 and TRBJ2-7; D not resolved. CDR1 is SGHTA, CDR2 FQGNSA, per germline. The ends were cut back, 5 bases at V and 3 bases at J, with 11 bases in the middle. The CDR3 loop spans 13 amino acids. CDR3 bases: TGTGCCAGCAGCCCCCTAGGGATCTACGAGCAGTACTTC. It yields the protein CASSPLGIYEQYF.

This clonotype was counted a few times. The genes are TRBV6-2 or TRBV6-3 and TRBJ1-6; D ambiguous. CDR3 length equals 14 residues. The germline V gene encodes CDR1 MNHEY and CDR2 SVGEGT. V was pared by 6 bases and J by 6 bases, with 12 bases between. CDR3 nucleotides: TGTGCCAGCAGACTGGACGTTCCTAATTCACCCCTCCACTTT. Translation: CASRLDVPNSPLHF.

The rearrangement uses TRBV20-1 and TRBJ2-5, with 9 bases identical to TRBD2. The CDR3 has 14 residues. Germline CDR1 DFQATT, CDR2 SNEGSKA (reference sequence). V was pared by 3 bases and J by 2 bases, with 4 bases of the junction left unmatched. The CDR3 DNA follows: TGCAGTGCTAGTATCGCGGGAGGGCAAGAGACCCAGTACTTC. Translation: CSASIAGGQETQYF.

There are many counts of this clonotype. The chain uses TRBV29-1 and TRBJ2-3; 9 bases align to TRBD2. The CDR3 totals 15 residues. Germline V gene lookup returns CDR1 SQVTM and CDR2 ANQGSEA. The V gene end was trimmed by 6 bases and the J gene end by 3 bases; junction bases not matched to a gene: 10. The chain's CDR3 is CSVRGTSTRTDTQYF. For the CDR3, the DNA is TGCAGCGTACGCGGGACTAGCACAAGGACAGATACGCAGTATTTT.

The V gene is TRBV9, the J gene TRBJ2-5; TRBD2 aligns across 14 bases. V gave up 4 bases and J gave up 3 bases; unmatched junction bases: 5. Germline V gene data show CDR1 as SGDLS and CDR2 as YYNGEE. The CDR3 is made up of 16 amino acids. The CDR3 protein is CASSFGTSGSKETQYF. The CDR3 nucleotides are TGTGCCAGCAGCTTCGGGACTAGCGGGAGTAAAGAGACCCAGTACTTC.